The 30 T cell receptor beta chains in this list originate from one sample, sequenced in a study of T cell responses to AZD1222 COVID-19 vaccine. The method was immunoSEQ multiplex PCR; TCRdb's version includes in-frame clones alone and lacks a portion of them. Among about 100,000 clones, roughly nine tenths were seen once, and the ten largest hold more than 1.5%. This specimen consisted of peripheral blood, obtained on day 0 of AZD1222 vaccination. The receptors shown here come from an adult in good health.

About this clone: Other DNA sequences in the sample encode the same CDR3. This chain uses TRBV18 with TRBJ1-1; possible D gene TRBD1, 5 bases. CDR1 and CDR2 (germline): KGHSH, LQKENI. The CDR3 runs to 13 residues. Trimming removed 3 bases from V and 3 bases from J, with 8 bases in between. The CDR3 nucleotides are TGTGCCAGCTCACCTACCAGGGACACTGAAGCTTTCTTT. Translating it yields CASSPTRDTEAFF.

The CDR3 bases are TGTGCCAGCAGTTTGGGGGGACGGAAGTACTTC. Protein product: CASSLGGRKYF. The chain carries TRBV12-3 or TRBV12-4 and TRBJ2-7; D possibly corresponds to TRBD2 (6 bases). There are 11 residues in the CDR3. Trimming removed 3 bases at V and 11 bases at J, with 11 bases between.

This chain connects TRBV4-1 to TRBJ1-1; D may be TRBD1 (6 bases). This CDR3 is built from 16 residues. V was trimmed by 1 base and J by 1 base, leaving 13 bases between them. The germline V gene has CDR1 MGHRA and CDR2 YSYEKL. The CDR3 sequence: CASSQVERGTNTEAFF. The CDR3 region has the DNA TGCGCCAGCAGCCAAGTTGAAAGGGGGACGAACACTGAAGCTTTCTTT.

V gene TRBV27 combines with J gene TRBJ2-1, with 7 bases identical to TRBD1. Losses at the gene ends were 5 bases for V and 1 base for J; bases not matched to a gene: 8. CDR1 is MNHEY, CDR2 SMNVEV, per germline (reference sequence). The CDR3 sequence is 16 residues long. The CDR3 bases are TGTGCCAGCAGTACCACGGGACAGCTATCCTACAATGAGCAGTTCTTC. Protein: CASSTTGQLSYNEQFF.

V and J are TRBV3-1 (or the pseudogene TRBV3-2) and TRBJ2-3; D not certain. Germline V gene data show CDR1 as LGHDT and CDR2 as YNNKEL (reference sequence). V lost 2 bases and J 6 bases, leaving 9 bases between the germline ends. The CDR3 contains 13 residues. CDR3 region: CASSQLTPDTQYF. The CDR3 region has the DNA TGTGCCAGCAGCCAACTCACCCCGGATACGCAGTATTTT.

The chain uses TRBV11-1 and TRBJ1-2; TRBD1 matches at 9 bases. The germline CDR1 and CDR2 sequences are SGHAT and FQDESV (reference sequence). Trimming at V came to 3 bases and at J to 2 bases, leaving 1 base not matched to a gene. The CDR3 covers 14 residues. This CDR3 is CASSFGQGNYGYTF. The DNA of the CDR3 is TGTGCCAGCAGCTTCGGACAGGGGAACTATGGCTACACCTTC.

The gene calls are TRBV4-1 and TRBJ2-1; 8 positions match TRBD2. The junction had 8 bases not matched to a gene; V was cut back by 0 bases and J by 1 base. The germline V gene has CDR1 MGHRA and CDR2 YSYEKL. This CDR3 is built from 18 residues. The chain's CDR3 is CASSQDQGLAGSYNEQFF. CDR3 coding DNA: TGCGCCAGCAGCCAAGATCAGGGCCTAGCGGGTTCCTACAATGAGCAGTTCTTC.

The chain employs TRBV27 and TRBJ2-3, with a weak D call TRBD2 (5 bases). The germline V gene encodes CDR1 MNHEY and CDR2 SMNVEV (reference sequence). V lost 2 bases and J 4 bases, leaving 7 bases between the germline ends. The CDR3 loop spans 13 amino acids. CDR3 in DNA: TGTGCCAGCAGTTTACGGGGTTCAGATACGCAGTATTTT. Translation gives CASSLRGSDTQYF.

CDR3 bases: TGTGCCAGCAGTACAGGGAGCTTAGGCGGCTACACCTTC. Translation: CASSTGSLGGYTF. This rearrangement joins TRBV28 to TRBJ1-2; tentatively, D is TRBD1 (6 bases). CDR3 length: 13 amino acids. Trimming took off 5 bases at V and 8 bases at J, with 15 bases between the two ends. The V gene's germline CDR1 is MDHEN and CDR2 SYDVKM.

The gene calls are TRBV5-8 and TRBJ2-2; D might be TRBD1 or TRBD2, each matching 6 bases. V was pared by 4 bases and J by 1 base, with 20 bases between. From germline, CDR1 is SGHTS and CDR2 YDEGEE. The CDR3 length is 18 residues. CDR3 in amino acids: CASSAWSGGYGNTGELFF. The CDR3 nucleotides are TGTGCCAGCAGCGCCTGGTCCGGGGGCTATGGGAACACCGGGGAGCTGTTTTTT. Variable domain in full (rest from reference TRBV5-8 and TRBJ2-2): EAGVTQSPTHLIKTRGQQATLRCSPISGHTSVYWYQQALGLGLQFLLWYDEGEERNRGNFPPRFSGRQFPNYSSELNVNALELEDSALYLCASSAWSGGYGNTGELFFGEGSRLTVL.

This sequence joins TRBV11-2 and TRBJ2-7, with no clear D. V was shortened by 1 base and J by 13 bases, with 11 bases between the two germline ends. The CDR3 runs 11 residues. The germline CDR1 and CDR2 sequences are SGHAT and FQNNGV. The CDR3: CASSLVSGSYF. For the CDR3, the DNA is TGTGCCAGCAGCTTAGTTTCCGGCTCATACTTC.

The genes are TRBV4-1 and TRBJ1-4; D is undetermined. This CDR3 is 15 amino acids long. CDR1 is MGHRA, CDR2 YSYEKL, per germline. Deletions cut 1 base from V and 7 bases from J, with 13 bases between. The CDR3 nucleotides read TGCGCCAGCAGCCAAGTGAGGGTAGGACCTGAAAAACTGTTTTTT. This codes for CASSQVRVGPEKLFF.

The chain carries TRBV4-1 and TRBJ2-7, with D perhaps matching TRBD2 (5 bases). V was trimmed by 1 base and J by 0 bases, leaving 7 bases between them. Looked up from germline, CDR1 is MGHRA and CDR2 is YSYEKL. The CDR3 is 14 amino acids. CDR3 DNA: TGCGCCAGCAGCCAAGTAGACTACTCCTACGAGCAGTACTTC. Amino acids: CASSQVDYSYEQYF.

As to this clone: The missing conserved phenylalanine or tryptophan at the end of this CDR3 makes a read error likely. The DNA is left out, because the CDR3 cannot be placed on it with certainty; the CDR3 is given as TCRdb lists it. The CDR3 loop is CSDGYIGS. The gene calls are TRBV29-1 and TRBJ1-1. Germline lookup yields CDR1 SQVTM and CDR2 ANQGSEA. The CDR3 is made up of 8 amino acids, end residues included.

This chain links TRBV2 with TRBJ1-2; no reliable D call. Per germline, CDR1 SNHLY and CDR2 FYNNEI. Between the trimmed V and J ends, which lost 7 bases and 8 bases, there was a span of 11 bases. The CDR3 loop spans 11 amino acids. CDR3 sequence reads: CASTDLEGYTF. DNA for the CDR3: TGTGCCAGCACCGACCTCGAAGGCTACACCTTC.

This sequence joins TRBV6-1 and TRBJ1-1, with D uncertain. The CDR3 extends over 12 amino acids. CDR1 MNHNS and CDR2 SASEGT come from the germline V gene. V was shortened by 2 bases and J by 1 base, with 2 bases between the two germline ends. CDR3 DNA: TGTGCCAGCAGTGAACAGAACACTGAAGCTTTCTTT. Its translation is CASSEQNTEAFF.

This clone showed up just once. The chain has TRBV14 and TRBJ2-3, with a possible D match to TRBD2 (5 bases). The CDR3 has 14 amino acids. Trimming left V 0 bases short and J 7 bases short, with 11 bases between. CDR1 is SGHDN, CDR2 FVKESK, per germline. CDR3 in DNA: TGTGCCAGCAGCCAAGAAGGAGGCGCTCATACGCAGTATTTT. Translating gives CASSQEGGAHTQYF.

The chain recombines TRBV3-1 (or the pseudogene TRBV3-2) with TRBJ2-4; D gene ambiguous. The V gene's germline CDR1 is LGHDT and CDR2 YNNKEL (reference sequence). Deletions cut 4 bases from V and 6 bases from J, with 7 bases between. The CDR3 has 12 amino acids. The CDR3 protein is CASSLFGNIQYF. The DNA of the CDR3 is TGTGCCAGCAGCCTCTTCGGAAACATTCAGTACTTC.

The chain uses TRBV4-2 and TRBJ2-7; a weak D match, TRBD2 (6 bases). V was trimmed by 2 bases and J by 2 bases, leaving 10 bases between them. Germline values: CDR1 LGHNA, CDR2 YNFKEQ. The length of the CDR3 is 14 residues. This CDR3 reads CASSQSERAYEQYF. CDR3 DNA: TGTGCCAGCAGCCAATCGGAGCGGGCCTACGAGCAGTACTTC.

The rearrangement links TRBV6-1 to TRBJ2-5; tentative D call: TRBD2 (6 bases). The germline V and J ends were trimmed by 2 bases and 5 bases, with 12 bases remaining between them. Germline V gene lookup returns CDR1 MNHNS and CDR2 SASEGT. The CDR3 sequence is 14 residues long. The CDR3 is CASSEWAGTETQYF. In nucleotides, the CDR3 is TGTGCCAGCAGTGAATGGGCGGGGACCGAGACCCAGTACTTC.

V is TRBV5-4 and J is TRBJ2-1, with 7 nucleotides matching TRBD2. The CDR3 is made up of 16 amino acids. J was trimmed by 2 bases and V by 1 base; bases with no gene match: 6. Germline loops: CDR1 SGHNT, CDR2 YYREEE (reference sequence). CDR3 in amino acids: CASSLHAGAPYNEQFF. CDR3 DNA: TGTGCCAGCAGCTTGCACGCGGGAGCTCCCTACAATGAGCAGTTCTTC.

In this sample, this clone turned up once. The chain combines TRBV6-2 or TRBV6-3 with TRBJ2-6; D remains ambiguous. V dropped 5 bases and J dropped 2 bases, with 13 bases sitting between them. There are 16 residues in the CDR3. Per germline, CDR1 MNHEY and CDR2 SVGEGT. The CDR3 bases are TGTGCCAGCAGTCCGGACGGGTTGGCTGGGGCCAACGTCCTGACTTTC. It specifies CASSPDGLAGANVLTF.

V is TRBV2 and J is TRBJ2-1, with 10 nucleotides matching TRBD2. J gave up 7 bases and V 10 bases, and 4 bases lay outside the gene matches. This CDR3 has 12 residues. Germline values: CDR1 SNHLY, CDR2 FYNNEI. The CDR3 DNA sequence: TGTGCCACAGAACTAGCGGGAAATGAGCAGTTCTTC. Translated: CATELAGNEQFF.

This clone has a single count. The chain has TRBV24-1 and TRBJ1-2; tentatively, D is TRBD1 (5 bases). V lost 3 bases and J lost 5, with 9 bases in between. The length of the CDR3 is 13 residues. Germline V gene sequence: CDR1 KGHDR, CDR2 SFDVKD. The CDR3: CATSDGKGYGYTF. CDR3 nucleotides: TGTGCCACCAGTGATGGGAAGGGGTATGGCTACACCTTC.

The V and J genes are TRBV9 and TRBJ1-2; weak D call: TRBD1 (6 bases). Trimming removed 4 bases at V and 4 bases at J, with 14 bases between. Germline CDR1 and CDR2: SGDLS and YYNGEE. This CDR3 contains 14 residues. CDR3 residues: CASSPTRGLYGYTF. DNA of the CDR3: TGTGCCAGCAGCCCCACCAGGGGACTCTATGGCTACACCTTC.

This clone showed up just once. V is TRBV11-2 and J is TRBJ1-3; D uncertain. Germline CDR1 and CDR2: SGHAT and FQNNGV. The CDR3 consists of 13 residues. Between the trimmed V and J ends, which lost 6 bases and 0 bases, there was a span of 6 bases. The CDR3 sequence: CASRDSSGNTIYF. DNA of the CDR3: TGTGCCAGCAGGGATAGCTCTGGAAACACCATATATTTT.

V is TRBV4-1 and J is TRBJ2-7; D possibly corresponds to TRBD1 (6 bases). The CDR3 has 13 residues. Trimming removed 3 bases at V and 3 bases at J, with 9 bases between. In germline, CDR1 is MGHRA, CDR2 YSYEKL. The CDR3 loop is CASSHGTNYEQYF. CDR3 DNA: TGCGCCAGCAGCCATGGGACAAACTACGAGCAGTACTTC.

This clone has just a few counts. The chain uses TRBV7-2 and TRBJ1-2, with D maybe TRBD1 (5 bases). CDR1 SGHTA and CDR2 FQGNSA come from the germline V gene. The V end lost 3 bases, the J end lost 4 bases, and 15 bases lay between the germline ends. This CDR3 has 15 residues. The CDR3 region has the DNA TGTGCCAGCAGCTTCGACAGCGTCCTAGCCTATGGCTACACCTTC. Amino acids: CASSFDSVLAYGYTF.

The V gene is TRBV7-9, the J gene TRBJ1-4, with 7 bases fitting TRBD1. CDR1 and CDR2 (germline): SEHNR, FQNEAQ (reference sequence). The CDR3 has 16 residues. The J segment lost 4 bases and the V segment lost 5 bases, leaving 10 bases of the junction unmatched. The CDR3 bases are TGTGCCAGCAGCCGAGACAGGGCTGGCCTTAATGAAAAACTGTTTTTT. It encodes CASSRDRAGLNEKLFF.

This clone is a singleton in its sample. The CDR3 reads CASSLIPGAGNTIYF. The DNA of the CDR3 is TGTGCCAGCAGCCTGATCCCAGGGGCTGGAAACACCATATATTTT. This chain joins TRBV3-1 (or the pseudogene TRBV3-2) and TRBJ1-3; D possibly corresponds to TRBD1 (6 bases). The CDR3 is 15 amino acids. The germline CDR1 and CDR2 sequences are LGHDT and YNNKEL (reference sequence). V gave up 4 bases and J gave up 2 bases, with 12 bases separating them.